This T cell receptor (beta chain) comes out of a study of blood T cell repertoires in COVID-19 (TCRdb year 2020). Regarding the research as a whole: Samples from collaborators originated in the United States, Italy and Spain and spanned both the acute and convalescent phases of COVID-19. The repertoires were made available in a free public database intended to serve as a resource for research on the immune response to SARS-CoV-2. The material from the prospective study consisted of cDNA or gDNA derived from T cells, B-cell-depleted T cells, or PBMCs. Nearly every sample came with metadata listing a de-identified subject ID, COVID-19 status, age in years and sex. Samples were obtained from the ongoing ImmuneRACE study (first 160 participants) and from approximately 1,200 subjects provided by 6 global collaborators. HLA class I and class II types, where available, came from metadata supplied by the sample provider rather than from assay-based typing. The dataset comprised deeply sampled blood TCRbeta repertoires from subjects exposed to, actively infected with, or recovered from COVID-19. Paper-wide results and their limitations: How much clinical and demographic metadata was included differed by source and by participant, and the metadata was provided uncurated.

Each collaborating institution followed its own protocols to collect whole blood in K2EDTA tubes. For TCRbeta analysis, collaborators shipped samples in one of three forms: frozen whole blood, isolated PBMCs, or DNA extracted from either of those sample types. A remark on this clone: Its antigen remains unidentified. No qualities accompany the bases; no much larger clone lies one base away.

The CDR3 holds 14 amino acids from the cysteine to the phenylalanine. The sequence is cut down to CDR3 DNA, 42 bases in frame from base 1. Via the germline V gene, CDR1 is MDHEN and CDR2 SYDVKM. V sheds 2 bases and J sheds 6 bases, leaving 11 bases between their ends. TCRbeta CDR3 regions were amplified from genomic DNA using the immunoSEQ Assay, a bias-controlled multiplex PCR. From the authors' description of their analysis: Nucleated cell counts per sample were estimated from amplification of reference gene primers within the assay. Sequence reads were collapsed and filtered to measure the absolute abundance of every unique TCRbeta CDR3 rearrangement. For each sample, productive Simpson clonality was calculated by taking the square root of Simpson's diversity index across productive rearrangements. TCRdb took this table from immuneACCESS and kept in-frame rearrangements with V and J called. Such tables lack part of the clones; where checked against another copy, unresolved V genes explain under half of the gap, and the rest is unexplained. V, J and clone size are taken as reported in that table, and D and trimming were inferred from the DNA itself. In this sample the table shows under 200,000 clones, around 83% of which occur a single time. Of the sample, approximately 6.5% is held by the ten largest clones.

The sample comprised peripheral blood. The receptor chain draws on TRBV28 and TRBJ1-5; a tentative D match to TRBD1 spans 5 bases. The source is a woman aged 80 or older in a cohort sampled during active or convalescent COVID-19. Here the CDR3 is given as CASSLPGRSQPQHF. The sequenced DNA: TGTGCCAGCAGTTTACCAGGGAGGAGTCAGCCCCAGCATTTT.